This T cell receptor (beta chain) was documented in a study of blood T cells in healthy people across ages. General study points: Both higher diversity and more naive CD4+ cells marked long-lived donors when set against aged donors. In these data, TCR beta diversity tracked strongly with naive T cell percentage.

The CDR3 length is 13 residues. Germline CDR1 reads LNHNV; CDR2 reads YYDKDF (reference sequence). Donor samples were obtained from healthy Caucasian individuals from Russia, aged about 6 to 90. A second PCR, run for roughly 7 to 11 cycles, used a sample-barcoded 5' primer plus a J-beta primer mix. A template-switch adaptor containing 12 random nucleotides labeled each cDNA molecule. Using its own MiXCR run on the 5' RACE reads, TCRdb lists one record per CDR3 protein. The sample consists of approximately 790,000 distinct CDR3 sequences, about 62% of them appearing once. This clonotype came up a few times. Its target is not known.

This chain connects TRBV15 to TRBJ2-4; the D gene is possibly TRBD1 (5 bases). The end of the DNA fits TRBJ2-7 better, so the J call may be wrong. The sample was blood. The sequence derives from a man younger than 40 in good health. This CDR3 is CATSRDPGYEQYF. The DNA for the CDR3 is TGTGCCACCAGCAGAGATCCAGGGTACGAGCAGTACTTC.